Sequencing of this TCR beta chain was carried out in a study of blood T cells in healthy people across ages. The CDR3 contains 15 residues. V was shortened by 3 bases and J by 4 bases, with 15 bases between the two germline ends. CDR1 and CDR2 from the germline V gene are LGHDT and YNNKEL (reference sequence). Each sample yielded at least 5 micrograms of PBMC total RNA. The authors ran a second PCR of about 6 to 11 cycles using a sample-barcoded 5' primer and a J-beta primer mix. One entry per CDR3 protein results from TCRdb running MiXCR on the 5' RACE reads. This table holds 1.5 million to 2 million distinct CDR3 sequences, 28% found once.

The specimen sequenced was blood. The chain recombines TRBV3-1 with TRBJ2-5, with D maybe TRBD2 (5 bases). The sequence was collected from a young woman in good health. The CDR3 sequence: CASSQGGGFGETQYF. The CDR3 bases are TGTGCCAGCAGCCAGGGTGGAGGTTTTGGAGAGACCCAGTACTTC.